The 25 T cell receptor beta chains in this list originate from one sample, sequenced in a study of OX40 agonist ivuxolimab in advanced cancers. Profiling relied on immunoSEQ multiplex PCR, and the TCRdb table lists in-frame clones only, not all of them. The data hold roughly 64,000 clones, with approximately 88% observed a single time. The material sequenced was CD4+ or CD8+ T cells sorted from blood, taken in a trial of the OX40 agonist ivuxolimab. These receptors came from an adult with an advanced solid tumor such as melanoma, head and neck, liver or kidney cancer.

CDR3 nucleotide sequence: TGTGCCAGTAGAGAGGGGGGTTATAGCAATCAGCCCCAGCATTTT. Encoded protein: CASREGGYSNQPQHF. The rearrangement joins TRBV19 to TRBJ1-5, with D perhaps matching TRBD1 (6 bases). Trimming took 6 bases from V and 0 from J, leaving 12 bases between them. Germline values: CDR1 LNHDA, CDR2 SQIVND (reference sequence). This CDR3 contains 15 residues.

The chain couples TRBV5-1 to TRBJ2-7; 7 bases align to TRBD1. This CDR3 comprises 13 residues. Trimming removed 1 base from V and 3 bases from J; junction bases left unmatched: 1. CDR1 and CDR2 (germline): SGHRS, YFSETQ. The CDR3 region has the DNA TGCGCCAGCAGCTTGAGGACAGGCTACGAGCAGTACTTC. It encodes CASSLRTGYEQYF.

This chain connects TRBV29-1 to TRBJ1-2; D perhaps matches TRBD1 (5 bases). The CDR3 sequence is 14 residues long. Trimming took 0 bases from V and 2 from J, leaving 10 bases between them. Germline CDR1 SQVTM, CDR2 ANQGSEA. The CDR3 DNA reads as TGCAGCGTTGAAGATCTGCCAGGGAACTATGGCTACACCTTC. It is translated as CSVEDLPGNYGYTF.

The chain couples TRBV5-4 to TRBJ1-1; D is unclear. Germline CDR1 and CDR2: SGHNT and YYREEE (reference sequence). The CDR3 covers 15 residues. V was clipped by 9 bases and J by 0 bases, with 18 bases between them. DNA of the CDR3: TGTGCCACTCAGTGGACCGCGGCGATGAACACTGAAGCTTTCTTT. Encoded protein: CATQWTAAMNTEAFF.

This sequence joins TRBV6-5 and TRBJ2-7, with D perhaps matching TRBD2 (6 bases). The germline V gene has CDR1 MNHEY and CDR2 SVGAGI. This CDR3 has 14 residues. The germline V and J ends were trimmed by 4 bases and 1 base, with 11 bases remaining between them. The CDR3 loop is CASSSARGSYEQYF. CDR3 sequence (DNA): TGTGCCAGCAGTTCGGCTCGGGGGTCCTACGAGCAGTACTTC.

J is TRBJ2-2 and V is TRBV5-8; 8 nucleotides match TRBD1. Trimming at V came to 5 bases and at J to 1 base, leaving 4 bases not matched to a gene. The CDR3 covers 15 residues. In germline, CDR1 is SGHTS, CDR2 YDEGEE. CDR3 amino acids: CASRPTGVNTGELFF. CDR3 in DNA: TGTGCCAGCAGGCCGACAGGGGTGAACACCGGGGAGCTGTTTTTT.

This clone was picked up a small number of times. The CDR3 region is CASYVLGINEKLFF. In DNA form, the CDR3 reads TGTGCCAGCTATGTACTGGGAATAAATGAAAAACTGTTTTTT. V is TRBV5-6 and J is TRBJ1-4; no reliable D call. Germline values: CDR1 SGHDT, CDR2 YYEEEE. There are 14 residues in the CDR3. V lost 7 bases and J lost 5, with 15 bases in between.

The chain links TRBV5-6 to TRBJ2-7; D is undetermined. V was pared by 0 bases and J by 3 bases, with 7 bases between. This CDR3 is 13 amino acids long. Germline CDR1 is SGHDT and CDR2 is YYEEEE. The CDR3 DNA sequence: TGTGCCAGCAGCTTGGGTTGGGACTACGAGCAGTACTTC. Encoded protein: CASSLGWDYEQYF.

The chain recombines TRBV6-1 with TRBJ1-1; tentative D call: TRBD1 (5 bases). V was cut by 4 bases and J by 2 bases, with 11 bases left in between. This CDR3 spans 14 amino acids. Germline assignment: CDR1 MNHNS and CDR2 SASEGT. CDR3 region: CASSGRTSNTEAFF. CDR3 nucleotides: TGTGCCAGCAGTGGTAGGACATCCAACACTGAAGCTTTCTTT.

The CDR3 protein is CASSSTGTGRVNTEAFF. In nucleotides, the CDR3 is TGTGCCAGCAGTTCGACCGGGACAGGAAGGGTGAACACTGAAGCTTTCTTT. The rearrangement joins TRBV28 to TRBJ1-1; 8 nucleotides line up with TRBD1. V lost 4 bases, J lost 0 bases, and 10 bases stayed unmatched. The CDR3 consists of 17 residues. Germline values: CDR1 MDHEN, CDR2 SYDVKM.

This sequence joins TRBV29-1 and TRBJ2-3; perhaps D is TRBD1 or TRBD2 (5 bases each). The CDR3 extends over 13 amino acids. V lost 4 bases to trimming and J lost 3 bases, with 11 bases between them. Germline V CDR1 and CDR2: SQVTM, ANQGSEA. The CDR3 protein is CSVGGRLTDTQYF. For the CDR3, the DNA is TGCAGCGTTGGGGGGAGATTAACAGATACGCAGTATTTT.

The chain uses TRBV18 and TRBJ2-3; 13 bases are shared with TRBD2. Trimming removed 0 bases from V and 7 bases from J; junction bases left unmatched: 7. Germline-derived CDR1 and CDR2 are KGHSH and LQKENI. There are 17 residues in the CDR3. CDR3 nucleotide sequence: TGTGCCAGCTCACCACCCTCACTAGCGGGGGGGCTAAATACGCAGTATTTT. It yields the protein CASSPPSLAGGLNTQYF.

The chain joins TRBV7-2 to TRBJ1-5; no definite D call. This CDR3 region has 13 residues. The germline V gene encodes CDR1 SGHTA and CDR2 FQGNSA. V lost 5 bases and J lost 6, with 11 bases in between. The chain's CDR3 is CASSNERSQPQHF. Here the CDR3 DNA reads TGTGCCAGCAGCAATGAAAGGAGTCAGCCCCAGCATTTT.

The chain is built from TRBV5-1 and TRBJ1-5, with D possibly matching TRBD1 (6 bases). The germline V and J ends were trimmed by 4 bases and 7 bases, with 18 bases remaining between them. CDR1 is SGHRS, CDR2 YFSETQ, per germline. The CDR3 spans 15 residues. The CDR3 DNA reads TGCGCCAGCAGCCTATCCTCGGGGGGCGGGCAGCCCCAGCATTTT. This codes for CASSLSSGGGQPQHF. Complete variable domain (other parts from reference TRBV5-1 and TRBJ1-5): KAGVTQTPRYLIKTRGQQVTLSCSPISGHRSVSWYQQTPGQGLQFLFEYFSETQRNKGNFPGRFSGRQFSNSRSEMNVSTLELGDSALYLCASSLSSGGGQPQHFGDGTRLSIL.

The gene calls are TRBV19 and TRBJ2-7; 10 positions match TRBD1. Germline loops: CDR1 LNHDA, CDR2 SQIVND (reference sequence). Trimming cost V 5 bases and J 6 bases; bases outside gene matches: 7. The CDR3 loop spans 14 amino acids. The CDR3 reads CASSPTGGYGEQYF. The CDR3 DNA follows: TGTGCCAGTAGTCCGACAGGGGGCTACGGCGAGCAGTACTTC.

The rearrangement joins TRBV5-1 to TRBJ2-5, with 8 bases matching TRBD2. V trimming: 2 bases; J trimming: 2 bases; junction bases outside the gene matches: 2. CDR3 size: 14 residues. Germline lookup yields CDR1 SGHRS and CDR2 YFSETQ. The CDR3 sequence is CASSLAGVQETQYF. In DNA form, the CDR3 reads TGCGCCAGCAGCTTAGCGGGAGTACAAGAGACCCAGTACTTC.

The chain is built from TRBV5-6 and TRBJ2-7, with 9 bases identical to TRBD1. Trimming at V came to 6 bases and at J to 3 bases, leaving 7 bases not matched to a gene. The CDR3 is 14 amino acids. Germline lookup yields CDR1 SGHDT and CDR2 YYEEEE. CDR3: CASTRGQGFYEQYF. CDR3 DNA sequence: TGTGCCAGCACCCGGGGACAGGGTTTCTACGAGCAGTACTTC. Drawing the rest from reference TRBV5-6 and TRBJ2-7, the complete variable domain is DAGVTQSPTHLIKTRGQQVTLRCSPKSGHDTVSWYQQALGQGPQFIFQYYEEEERQRGNFPDRFSGHQFPNYSSELNVNALLLGDSALYLCASTRGQGFYEQYFGPGTRLTVT.

The V gene is TRBV28, the J gene TRBJ1-1; weak D call: TRBD1 (6 bases). Germline values: CDR1 MDHEN, CDR2 SYDVKM. The V and J ends lost 1 base and 1 base respectively, with 10 bases between them. The CDR3 has 15 amino acids. CDR3 protein: CASSLYPGANTEAFF. In nucleotides, the CDR3 is TGTGCCAGCAGTTTATACCCAGGGGCGAACACTGAAGCTTTCTTT. The complete variable domain, with remaining parts taken from reference TRBV28 and TRBJ1-1, reads DVKVTQSSRYLVKRTGEKVFLECVQDMDHENMFWYRQDPGLGLRLIYFSYDVKMKEKGDIPEGYSVSREKKERFSLILESASTNQTSMYLCASSLYPGANTEAFFGQGTRLTVV.

This chain links TRBV11-2 with TRBJ2-6; D is possibly TRBD1 or TRBD2 (5 bases each). The CDR3 is 15 amino acids. The germline CDR1 and CDR2 sequences are SGHAT and FQNNGV. V was shortened by 5 bases and J by 5 bases, with 13 bases between the two germline ends. The CDR3: CASSVAGSRANVLTF. The CDR3 coding sequence is TGTGCCAGCAGCGTTGCAGGGAGTCGGGCCAACGTCCTGACTTTC.

The chain couples TRBV19 to TRBJ2-1, with D unclear. Germline V gene sequence: CDR1 LNHDA, CDR2 SQIVND (reference sequence). This CDR3 comprises 14 residues. Trimming removed 3 bases from V and 12 bases from J, with 18 bases in between. CDR3 amino acids: CASSIRNSQVGQFF. The CDR3 nucleotides read TGTGCCAGTAGTATTCGTAACAGCCAGGTAGGGCAGTTCTTC.

This CDR3 is CASSWVGQAGTEAFF. CDR3 bases: TGCGCCAGCAGCTGGGTGGGACAGGCGGGCACTGAAGCTTTCTTT. V is TRBV5-1 and J is TRBJ1-1; TRBD1 aligns across 8 bases. The V segment lost 3 bases and the J segment 4 bases; nucleotides outside the gene matches: 8. CDR1 and CDR2 (germline): SGHRS, YFSETQ. The CDR3 runs 15 residues. The whole variable domain, filled in from reference TRBV5-1 and TRBJ1-1, reads KAGVTQTPRYLIKTRGQQVTLSCSPISGHRSVSWYQQTPGQGLQFLFEYFSETQRNKGNFPGRFSGRQFSNSRSEMNVSTLELGDSALYLCASSWVGQAGTEAFFGQGTRLTVV.

As to this clone: The sample has other DNA sequences that encode this CDR3 too. The chain carries TRBV19 and TRBJ2-6; no clear D gene. Germline CDR1 LNHDA, CDR2 SQIVND (reference sequence). The V and J ends lost 9 bases and 2 bases respectively, with 8 bases between them. The CDR3 consists of 13 residues. The CDR3 is CASKPPGANVLTF. For the CDR3, the DNA is TGTGCCAGCAAGCCTCCTGGGGCCAACGTCCTGACTTTC.

CDR3 coding DNA: TGCGCCAGCAGCCTGGGACAGGGGGGTTCCTACAATGAGCAGTTCTTC. Its protein is CASSLGQGGSYNEQFF. The chain is built from TRBV5-1 and TRBJ2-1; 11 positions agree with TRBD1. The CDR3 sequence is 16 residues long. Per the germline V gene, CDR1 is SGHRS and CDR2 is YFSETQ. Losses at the gene ends were 4 bases for V and 1 base for J; bases not matched to a gene: 4.

The CDR3 DNA reads TGTGCCAGCAGTTTTGTAGGGAATACTGAAGCTTTCTTT. This sequence encodes CASSFVGNTEAFF. The chain employs TRBV27 and TRBJ1-1; D gene uncertain. The CDR3 covers 13 residues. Germline V gives CDR1 MNHEY, CDR2 SMNVEV (reference sequence). Trimming shortened V by 3 bases and J by 5 bases, and 10 bases separated the two germline ends.

The chain recombines TRBV5-5 with TRBJ1-5; D is ambiguous. V was trimmed by 1 base and J by 0 bases, leaving 8 bases between them. This CDR3 comprises 15 residues. The germline gives CDR1 SGHKS, CDR2 YYEKEE (reference sequence). The CDR3 region is CASSLLGDSNQPQHF. DNA of the CDR3: TGTGCCAGCAGCTTGTTGGGAGATAGCAATCAGCCCCAGCATTTT.